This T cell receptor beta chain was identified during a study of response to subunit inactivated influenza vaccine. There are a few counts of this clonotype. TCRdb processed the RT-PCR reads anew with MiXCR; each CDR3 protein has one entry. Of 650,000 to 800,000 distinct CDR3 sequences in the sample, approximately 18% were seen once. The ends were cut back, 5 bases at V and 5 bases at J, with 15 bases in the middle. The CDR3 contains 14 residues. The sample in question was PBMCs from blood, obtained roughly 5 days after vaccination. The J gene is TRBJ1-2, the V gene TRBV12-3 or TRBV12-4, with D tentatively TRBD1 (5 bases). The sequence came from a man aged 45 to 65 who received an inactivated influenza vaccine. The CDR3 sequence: CASSSRQISYGYTF. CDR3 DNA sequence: TGTGCCAGCAGTAGTAGACAGATCTCTTATGGCTACACCTTC.